This T cell receptor (beta chain) was retrieved from a study of yellow fever vaccine responses in identical twins. Study-level results: Reportedly, the T cell response mounted by twins to vaccine seemed partly convergent, partly personalized.

TCRdb passed the RT-PCR reads through MiXCR, listing each CDR3 protein once. The data show fewer than 2,000 distinct CDR3 sequences, roughly 86% seen once. Germline V gene data show CDR1 as LNHNV and CDR2 as YYDKDF (reference sequence). The ends lost 4 bases at V and 4 bases at J; junction bases unmatched: 6. The CDR3 is made up of 14 amino acids. This clonotype has a single count. Antigen specificity is unknown. V gene TRBV15 combines with J gene TRBJ1-1; 7 bases line up with TRBD1. The sequence derives from a woman aged 18-29 years who received the yellow fever vaccine. Source: T cells from blood (PBMCs), unsorted or a sorted subset (not recorded which), taken before or after yellow fever vaccination (not recorded which). CDR3 loop: CATSIRQGPTEAFF. Here the CDR3 DNA reads TGTGCCACCAGCATCCGACAGGGCCCCACTGAAGCTTTCTTT. Supplemented by reference TRBV15 and TRBJ1-1, the full variable domain reads DAMVIQNPRYQVTQFGKPVTLSCSQTLNHNVMYWYQQKSSQAPKLLFHYYDKDFNNEADTPDNFQSRRPNTSFCFLDIRSPGLGDTAMYLCATSIRQGPTEAFFGQGTRLTVV.